This TCR beta chain was profiled in a study of blood T cell repertoires in COVID-19. Overall study context: The samples span acute and convalescent COVID-19 from the United States, Italy and Spain. PBMCs, B-cell-depleted T cells, or T cells were the source of the cDNA or gDNA that made up the material.

Germline-derived CDR1 and CDR2 are SGHTA and FQGNSA. This CDR3 is 14 amino acids long. The V gene lost 5 bases and the J gene lost 0 bases, with 10 bases spanning the gap. All enrollees were roughly 18 to 90 years old and from about two dozen US areas. Only in-frame clones appear in the TCRdb table, and some are missing; sequencing was by immunoSEQ multiplex PCR. The sample carries fewer than 350,000 clones, around 84% recorded once. The chain has TRBV7-2 and TRBJ1-1; D is unclear. This receptor was identified in a woman between 45 and 65 years old who had recovered from COVID-19. Sequencing input: PBMCs or T cells enriched from blood (not recorded which). The CDR3 DNA is TGTGCCAGCAGCCCCCCGAGTTTGAACACTGAAGCTTTCTTT. The encoded protein is CASSPPSLNTEAFF. Filled out from reference TRBV7-2 and TRBJ1-1, the complete variable domain reads GAGVSQSPSNKVTEKGKDVELRCDPISGHTALYWYRQSLGQGLEFLIYFQGNSAPDKSGLPSDRFSAERTGGSVSTLTIQRTQQEDSAVYLCASSPPSLNTEAFFGQGTRLTVV.